The 25 T cell receptor beta chains listed next were all sequenced from one sample in a study of blood T cells in healthy people across ages. Through a sample-barcoded 5' primer and a J-beta primer mix, a second PCR was run for 7 to 11 cycles. TCRdb called the 5' RACE reads again in MiXCR, with one record for every CDR3 protein. The data show more than 500,000 distinct CDR3 sequences, roughly 29% seen once. Input material: blood. The receptors were gathered from a woman in her seventies in good health.

This chain links TRBV20-1 with TRBJ2-7, with TRBD2 matching over 11 bases. The J call may be incorrect, as the DNA end agrees better with TRBJ2-5. The germline CDR1 and CDR2 sequences are DFQATT and SNEGSKA (reference sequence). The CDR3 is 15 amino acids. Written as DNA, the CDR3 is TGCAGTGCTAGAGTCCCTAGCGGGGGGCAAGAGACCCAGTACTTC. This translates into CSARVPSGGQETQYF.

The rearrangement uses TRBV5-1 and TRBJ2-5; D possibly corresponds to TRBD2 (7 bases). V was clipped by 4 bases and J by 1 base, with 11 bases between them. Per the germline V gene, CDR1 is SGHRS and CDR2 is YFSETQ. The length of the CDR3 is 14 residues. The CDR3 region has the DNA TGCGCCAGCAGCCCCGGGGGGCTCCAAGAGACCCAGTACTTC. Its translation: CASSPGGLQETQYF. The full variable domain, completed using reference TRBV5-1 and TRBJ2-5, is KAGVTQTPRYLIKTRGQQVTLSCSPISGHRSVSWYQQTPGQGLQFLFEYFSETQRNKGNFPGRFSGRQFSNSRSEMNVSTLELGDSALYLCASSPGGLQETQYFGPGTRLLVL.

The chain carries TRBV5-1 and TRBJ1-4, with no clear D. CDR1 and CDR2 from the germline V gene are SGHRS and YFSETQ. Between the trimmed V and J ends, which lost 0 bases and 6 bases, there was a span of 9 bases. The CDR3 extends over 14 amino acids. The CDR3 loop reads CASSLVGGHEKLFF. The CDR3 DNA follows: TGCGCCAGCAGCTTGGTGGGAGGCCATGAAAAACTGTTTTTT.

The chain joins TRBV5-5 to TRBJ2-1, with TRBD2 identical over 12 bases. The CDR3 is made up of 17 amino acids. The junction had 5 bases not matched to a gene; V was cut back by 4 bases and J by 0 bases. CDR1 and CDR2 from the germline V gene are SGHKS and YYEKEE (reference sequence). For the CDR3, the DNA is TGTGCCAGCAGCGCACTAGCGGGGGGCCACTCCTACAATGAGCAGTTCTTC. Its protein product is CASSALAGGHSYNEQFF.

This clonotype was found a few times. V and J are TRBV29-1 and TRBJ1-2; D is ambiguous. CDR1 is SQVTM, CDR2 ANQGSEA, per germline. The CDR3 loop spans 14 amino acids. Trimming cost V 0 bases and J 8 bases, with 16 bases left between them. The DNA for the CDR3 is TGCAGCGTTGAAGATCCAACAGCGCATGGGGGCTACACCTTC. It specifies CSVEDPTAHGGYTF.

This clonotype came up a few times. The chain recombines TRBV5-1 with TRBJ2-7, with TRBD1 matching over 9 bases. CDR1 is SGHRS, CDR2 YFSETQ, per germline. The CDR3 sequence is 15 residues long. The trim removed 0 bases at V and 3 bases at J, leaving 4 bases unmatched. This chain's CDR3 is CASSLGDRAYYEQYF. CDR3 in DNA: TGCGCCAGCAGCTTGGGGGACAGGGCTTACTACGAGCAGTACTTC.

This clonotype was seen more than once but under ten times. The rearrangement joins TRBV11-2 to TRBJ2-4, with D unresolved. Germline CDR1 SGHAT, CDR2 FQNNGV. CDR3 size: 15 residues. V shed 5 bases and J shed 0 bases, with 11 bases lying between them. The CDR3 DNA reads as TGTGCCAGCAGCACCTCCTTGGTAGCCAAAAACATTCAGTACTTC. Encoded protein: CASSTSLVAKNIQYF.

The V call is TRBV11-2, the J call TRBJ2-1; 8 nucleotides align to TRBD2. Germline V gene lookup returns CDR1 SGHAT and CDR2 FQNNGV. J gave up 4 bases and V 0 bases, and 2 bases lay outside the gene matches. The CDR3 has 15 amino acids. CDR3 DNA sequence: TGTGCCAGCAGCTTAGAGCGGGGGGTGTACAATGAGCAGTTCTTC. Its protein product is CASSLERGVYNEQFF. The full variable domain, completed using reference TRBV11-2 and TRBJ2-1, is EAGVAQSPRYKIIEKRQSVAFWCNPISGHATLYWYQQILGQGPKLLIQFQNNGVVDDSQLPKDRFSAERLKGVDSTLKIQPAKLEDSAVYLCASSLERGVYNEQFFGPGTRLTVL.

A few counts support this clonotype. Sequence at one end of the junction differs from germline and may be a read error. For the CDR3, the DNA is TGTGCCAGCAGCCCGGACAGGGGCAATGAGCAGCTCTTC. The encoded protein is CASSPDRGNEQLF. The rearrangement links TRBV7-2 to TRBJ2-1; 9 bases are a match to TRBD1. CDR1 is SGHTA and CDR2 is FQGNSA in the germline V gene. The CDR3 extends over 13 amino acids.

The genes are TRBV5-1 and TRBJ2-7, with D possibly TRBD1 on 5 matching bases. The CDR3 sequence is 13 residues long. CDR1 and CDR2 from the germline V gene are SGHRS and YFSETQ. Trimming shortened V by 4 bases and J by 6 bases, and 14 bases separated the two germline ends. The CDR3 spells CASSRKADTEQYF. The CDR3 nucleotides read TGCGCCAGCAGCAGAAAGGCGGACACCGAGCAGTACTTC.

The J gene is TRBJ2-1, the V gene TRBV12-3 or TRBV12-4; possibly TRBD1 or TRBD2 for D (5 bases each). V was pared by 2 bases and J by 0 bases, with 14 bases between. This CDR3 has 17 amino acids. The CDR3 loop reads CASSLMGTGSSYNEQFF. The CDR3 DNA reads TGTGCCAGCAGTTTAATGGGGACGGGGAGCTCCTACAATGAGCAGTTCTTC.

The V call is TRBV2, the J call TRBJ1-5, with 11 positions matching TRBD1. Germline V gives CDR1 SNHLY, CDR2 FYNNEI. The CDR3 has 14 residues. The V and J ends lost 4 bases and 5 bases, in that order; junction bases with no gene match: 1. The CDR3 bases are TGTGCCAGCAGTGGGACAGGGGGCTATCAGCCCCAGCATTTT. Its protein is CASSGTGGYQPQHF.

This clonotype was recorded a few times. The chain employs TRBV24-1 and TRBJ1-4; D is unresolved. CDR3 length equals 17 residues. Per germline, CDR1 KGHDR and CDR2 SFDVKD. V was pared by 6 bases and J by 9 bases, with 25 bases between. The CDR3 is CATSPRPSRDGLKKLFF. The CDR3 coding sequence is TGTGCCACCAGTCCTCGCCCTTCTCGGGATGGTCTCAAAAAACTGTTTTTT.

This chain connects TRBV4-1 to TRBJ2-3; TRBD2 is a possible D gene (6 bases). Per the germline V gene, CDR1 is MGHRA and CDR2 is YSYEKL. Trimming left V 7 bases short and J 0 bases short, with 11 bases between. The CDR3 length is 14 residues. The DNA for the CDR3 is TGCGCCAGCAATCCGGGACTGAGCACAGATACGCAGTATTTT. Translated: CASNPGLSTDTQYF.

This clonotype was picked up a small number of times. This chain connects TRBV7-2 to TRBJ2-3; D possibly corresponds to TRBD1 (6 bases). The germline V gene has CDR1 SGHTA and CDR2 FQGNSA. The CDR3 consists of 15 residues. The ends were cut back, 4 bases at V and 3 bases at J, with 14 bases in the middle. CDR3 DNA: TGTGCCAGCAGCTATGGAGACAGGAAAACAGATACGCAGTATTTT. It yields the protein CASSYGDRKTDTQYF.

This chain joins TRBV7-3 and TRBJ2-5; 7 nucleotides match TRBD2. TRBJ2-1 matches the DNA end more closely, so the J call is doubtful. The CDR3 sequence is 13 residues long. Per the germline V gene, CDR1 is SGHTA and CDR2 is FQGTGA. CDR3 DNA: TGTGCCAGCAGCTTAGCGGGAGCGGTTGAGCAGTTCTTC. Its translation: CASSLAGAVEQFF.

The J gene is TRBJ2-7, the V gene TRBV18; 7 bases are a match to TRBD2. CDR3 length: 16 amino acids. Trimming removed 4 bases from V and 2 bases from J; junction bases left unmatched: 11. CDR1 KGHSH and CDR2 LQKENI come from the germline V gene. CDR3 coding DNA: TGTGCCAGCTCACTTAACACCGGGACTACGACCTACGAGCAGTACTTC. Amino acid sequence: CASSLNTGTTTYEQYF.

The chain recombines TRBV28 with TRBJ2-5; D unclear. The ends were cut back, 7 bases at V and 5 bases at J, with 14 bases in the middle. The CDR3 runs 13 residues. Per the germline V gene, CDR1 is MDHEN and CDR2 is SYDVKM. The CDR3 region is CASTSVRWETQYF. CDR3 coding DNA: TGTGCCAGCACCTCAGTCCGGTGGGAGACCCAGTACTTC.

This clonotype was seen more than once but under ten times. The chain uses TRBV7-9 and TRBJ1-4, with TRBD1 as a possible D gene (5 bases). CDR1 and CDR2 from the germline V gene are SEHNR and FQNEAQ (reference sequence). The V end lost 7 bases, the J end lost 1 base, and 10 bases lay between the germline ends. The CDR3 covers 14 residues. CDR3 DNA: TGTGCCAGCACCCGGGGGGGAACTAATGAAAAACTGTTTTTT. Encoded protein: CASTRGGTNEKLFF.

The chain employs TRBV4-3 and TRBJ2-5; D unresolved. Near its end, the DNA agrees better with TRBJ2-1, so the J call may be wrong. Per germline, CDR1 LGHNA and CDR2 YSLEER. This CDR3 contains 13 residues. DNA for the CDR3: TGCGCCAGCAGCCAAGAGAAAAGATATGAGCAGTTCTTC. This translates into CASSQEKRYEQFF.

The gene calls are TRBV9 and TRBJ1-3; no reliable D call. The V end lost 3 bases, the J end lost 0 bases, and 10 bases lay between the germline ends. Germline CDR1 reads SGDLS; CDR2 reads YYNGEE. This CDR3 has 15 amino acids. CDR3 in amino acids: CASSADLDSGNTIYF. In nucleotides, the CDR3 is TGTGCCAGCAGCGCCGACCTAGACTCTGGAAACACCATATATTTT.

The gene calls are TRBV11-2 and TRBJ2-4, with D possibly called TRBD1 or TRBD2 (6 bases each). Trimming stripped 2 bases from V and 1 base from J, with 21 bases between. CDR3 size: 19 residues. In germline, CDR1 is SGHAT, CDR2 FQNNGV. CDR3 residues: CASSLLGGGALGAKNIQYF. The DNA of the CDR3 is TGTGCCAGCAGCTTATTGGGGGGCGGAGCCCTAGGGGCCAAAAACATTCAGTACTTC. Full variable domain (missing parts from reference TRBV11-2 and TRBJ2-4): EAGVAQSPRYKIIEKRQSVAFWCNPISGHATLYWYQQILGQGPKLLIQFQNNGVVDDSQLPKDRFSAERLKGVDSTLKIQPAKLEDSAVYLCASSLLGGGALGAKNIQYFGAGTRLSVL.

The J gene is TRBJ2-1, the V gene TRBV7-3, with D possibly being TRBD1 or TRBD2 (5 bases each). This CDR3 is 15 amino acids long. V was cut by 5 bases and J by 5 bases, with 16 bases left in between. CDR1 SGHTA and CDR2 FQGTGA come from the germline V gene. CDR3 amino acids: CASSPARGGNNEQFF. Written as DNA, the CDR3 is TGTGCCAGCAGCCCCGCGAGGGGTGGGAACAATGAGCAGTTCTTC.

This clonotype occurred a few times. This chain uses TRBV30 with TRBJ1-5, with a possible D match to TRBD1 (6 bases). V lost 1 base, J lost 7 bases, and 11 bases lay in between. The CDR3 is made up of 13 amino acids. CDR1 and CDR2 (germline): GTSNPN, SVGIG (reference sequence). CDR3 sequence: CAWSGGLGQPQHF. In nucleotides, the CDR3 is TGTGCCTGGAGTGGGGGGCTCGGGCAGCCCCAGCATTTT. Combining the CDR3 with reference TRBV30 and TRBJ1-5 gives the whole variable domain SQTIHQWPATLVQPVGSPLSLECTVEGTSNPNLYWYRQAAGRGLQLLFYSVGIGQISSEVPQNLSASRPQDRQFILSSKKLLLSDSGFYLCAWSGGLGQPQHFGDGTRLSIL.

The rearrangement uses TRBV12-3 or TRBV12-4 and TRBJ2-5, with D uncertain. CDR3 size: 16 residues. Trimming left V 2 bases short and J 5 bases short, with 18 bases between. The DNA of the CDR3 is TGTGCCAGCAGTTTATTCGGTGGGGTAGGAGTGGAGACCCAGTACTTC. It specifies CASSLFGGVGVETQYF.